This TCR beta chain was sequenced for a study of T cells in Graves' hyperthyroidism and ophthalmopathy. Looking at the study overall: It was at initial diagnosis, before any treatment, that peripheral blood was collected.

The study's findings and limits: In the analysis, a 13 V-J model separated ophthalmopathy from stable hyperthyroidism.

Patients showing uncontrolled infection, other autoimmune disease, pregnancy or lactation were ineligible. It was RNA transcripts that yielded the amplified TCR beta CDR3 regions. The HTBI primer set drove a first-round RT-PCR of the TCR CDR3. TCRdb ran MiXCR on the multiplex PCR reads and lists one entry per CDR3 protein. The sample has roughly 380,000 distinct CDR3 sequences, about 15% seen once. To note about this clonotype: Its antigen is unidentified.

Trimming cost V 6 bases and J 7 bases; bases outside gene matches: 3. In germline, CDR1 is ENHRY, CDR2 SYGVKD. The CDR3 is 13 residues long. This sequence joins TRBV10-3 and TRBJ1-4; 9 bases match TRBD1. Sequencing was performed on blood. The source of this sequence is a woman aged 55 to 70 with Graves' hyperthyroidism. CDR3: CAISRDRVEKLFF. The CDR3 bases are TGTGCCATCAGCCGGGACAGGGTTGAAAAACTGTTTTTT.